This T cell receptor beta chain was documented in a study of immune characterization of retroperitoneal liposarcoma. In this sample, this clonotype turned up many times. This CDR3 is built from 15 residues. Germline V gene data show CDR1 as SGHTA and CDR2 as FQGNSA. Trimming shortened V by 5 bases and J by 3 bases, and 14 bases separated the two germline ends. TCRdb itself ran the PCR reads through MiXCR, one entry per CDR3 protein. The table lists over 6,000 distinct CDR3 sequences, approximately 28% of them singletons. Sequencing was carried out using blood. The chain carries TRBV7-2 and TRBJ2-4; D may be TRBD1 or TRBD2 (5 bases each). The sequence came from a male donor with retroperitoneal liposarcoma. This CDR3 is CASSLEGLIKNIQYF. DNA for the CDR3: TGTGCCAGCAGCCTAGAGGGGCTAATCAAAAACATTCAGTACTTC.